These T cell receptor beta chains were read from a single sample in a study of radiotherapy plus CTLA-4 blockade in lung cancer. Clones were sequenced by immunoSEQ multiplex PCR, and TCRdb holds only the in-frame ones, with some missing. The sample contains fewer than 85,000 clones, about 88% of which appear only once. The material was peripheral blood, obtained from a patient treated with radiotherapy plus ipilimumab. Receptor source: a human donor with non-small cell lung cancer who had stable disease on radiotherapy plus ipilimumab. Each CDR3 is given with its conserved first and last residue. The D gene is left open where the match is weak. Part of the rows lack a size; the others show once, few, many or a class for expanded clones.

J gene	D gene	clone size	V gene	CDR3 protein	CDR3 DNA
TRBJ2-6	.	.	TRBV9	CASSGESSGANVLTF	TGTGCCAGCAGCGGAGAAAGCTCTGGGGCCAACGTCCTGACTTTC
TRBJ1-3	TRBD1	.	TRBV6-6	CASRPGTARVGNTIYF	TGTGCCAGCAGGCCCGGGACAGCGAGGGTTGGAAACACCATATATTTT
TRBJ2-7	TRBD2	.	TRBV6-6	CASRNSGRSSYEQYF	TGTGCCAGCAGGAATAGCGGGAGGAGCTCCTACGAGCAGTACTTC
TRBJ1-2	.	.	TRBV6-5	CASSLTRTASYGYTF	TGTGCCAGCAGTCTGACGCGGACAGCTAGCTATGGCTACACCTTC
TRBJ2-1	.	once	TRBV29-1	CSVDWASAHNEQFF	TGCAGCGTTGATTGGGCTAGCGCGCACAATGAGCAGTTCTTC
TRBJ2-7	TRBD1	.	TRBV6-1	CASSPNRGFTYEQYF	TGTGCCAGCAGTCCTAACAGGGGGTTCACCTACGAGCAGTACTTC
TRBJ1-3	TRBD1	once	TRBV2	CASSEIWTDDGTGRNTIYF	TGTGCCAGCAGTGAAATTTGGACCGACGATGGGACAGGGAGAAACACCATATATTTT
TRBJ2-3	.	.	TRBV5-5	CASSPLIIDTDTQYF	TGTGCCAGCAGCCCCTTAATTATAGACACAGATACGCAGTATTTT
TRBJ2-7	.	few	TRBV19	CASRGGYEQYF	TGTGCCAGTAGGGGCGGCTACGAGCAGTACTTC
TRBJ1-4	.	few	TRBV6-6	CASSNQRGSGEKLFF	TGTGCCAGCAGTAACCAACGTGGGTCGGGTGAAAAACTGTTTTTT
TRBJ1-6	TRBD1	.	TRBV7-3	CASSRDRGNSPLHF	TGTGCCAGCAGCCGGGACAGGGGTAATTCACCCCTCCACTTT
TRBJ1-1	.	.	TRBV11-2	CASSYKGYTEAFF	TGTGCCAGCAGCTACAAGGGATACACTGAAGCTTTCTTT
TRBJ2-7	.	.	TRBV5-5	CASSLIRSSYEQYF	TGTGCCAGCAGCTTAATCAGGAGCTCCTACGAGCAGTACTTC
TRBJ2-7	TRBD2	once	TRBV11-2	CASSFDLAGGQFRGYEQYF	TGTGCCAGCAGCTTCGACTTAGCGGGGGGGCAATTCCGTGGCTACGAGCAGTACTTC
TRBJ2-2	TRBD1	.	TRBV27	CASIGQGAFTGELFF	TGTGCCAGCATTGGACAGGGGGCGTTCACCGGGGAGCTGTTTTTT
TRBJ2-1	TRBD1	once	TRBV7-6	CASTSGQGLVNEQFF	TGTGCCAGCACCTCCGGACAGGGGCTAGTAAATGAGCAGTTCTTC
TRBJ2-7	.	once	TRBV4-1	CASSQDAPGSYEQYF	TGCGCCAGCAGCCAAGATGCCCCCGGCTCCTACGAGCAGTACTTC
TRBJ2-7	.	.	TRBV27	CASSFLGQTYEQYF	TGTGCCAGCAGTTTCCTTGGACAGACCTACGAGCAGTACTTC
TRBJ2-2	.	.	TRBV5-1	CASSLTRSPNTGELFF	TGCGCCAGCAGCTTAACTAGATCTCCGAACACCGGGGAGCTGTTTTTT
TRBJ1-3	.	.	TRBV18	CASSPETGNTIYF	TGTGCCAGCTCACCAGAGACTGGAAACACCATATATTTT
TRBJ2-1	TRBD2	.	TRBV19	CASSLGRGDEQFF	TGTGCCAGTAGCCTGGGGAGGGGCGATGAGCAGTTCTTC
TRBJ1-1	TRBD1	.	TRBV11-1	CASSLIGTVNTEAFF	TGTGCCAGCAGCTTAATTGGGACAGTGAACACTGAAGCTTTCTTT
TRBJ2-5	TRBD1	.	TRBV18	CASSLPGQTQETQYF	TGTGCCAGCTCATTACCGGGACAGACCCAAGAGACCCAGTACTTC
TRBJ1-4	TRBD1	.	TRBV6-6	CASSAGQGATNEKLFF	TGTGCCAGCAGCGCAGGACAGGGGGCAACTAATGAAAAACTGTTTTTT
TRBJ1-6	TRBD1	.	TRBV4-1	CASSQTSGGRGNSPLHF	TGCGCCAGCAGCCAGACTTCAGGGGGAAGAGGTAATTCACCCCTCCACTTT
TRBJ1-5	.	.	TRBV28	CASSFRRANQPQHF	TGTGCCAGCAGTTTTCGCAGGGCCAATCAGCCCCAGCATTTT
TRBJ2-1	.	few	TRBV7-9	CASSSPLMGNKPNEQFF	TGTGCCAGCAGCTCCCCCTTGATGGGGAACAAACCCAATGAGCAGTTCTTC
TRBJ1-1	.	.	TRBV6-1	CASSEARHTEAFF	TGTGCCAGCAGTGAAGCACGGCACACTGAAGCTTTCTTT
TRBJ2-7	TRBD1	.	TRBV6-5	CASSYWDSGLYEQYF	TGTGCCAGCAGTTACTGGGACAGTGGGTTGTACGAGCAGTACTTC
TRBJ1-2	TRBD1	once	TRBV6-5	CASTRTGTSGGYTF	TGTGCCAGCACCAGGACAGGAACATCAGGCGGCTACACCTTC
TRBJ1-3	.	once	TRBV6-1	CASSGADRPSGNTIYF	TGTGCCAGCAGTGGGGCAGACAGACCCTCTGGAAACACCATATATTTT